The clone carrying this T cell receptor (beta chain) has just a few counts. Per the original methods: Estimation of nucleated cell counts was performed using reference gene primer amplification. Sequencing was performed with immunoSEQ multiplex PCR; in TCRdb, only in-frame clones are kept and a portion is missing. For V, J and clone size, that table is used; D and trimming come from the DNA. The sample gives around 310,000 clones, around 90% of which show up once; more than 0.85% is in the top ten. The Seattle patients joined while their infection was active and were tracked longitudinally afterward. The data derive from a study of blood T cell repertoires in COVID-19. Overall study: There were acute and convalescent COVID-19 samples, and they came from the United States, Italy and Spain. PBMCs, B-cell-depleted T cells, or T cells provided the cDNA or gDNA that made up the material.

The material sequenced was peripheral blood. The receptor was derived from a woman aged 40 to 55 with COVID-19, enrolled during active disease.

CDR3 in DNA: TGTGCCTGGAGCCAAGGGGGTGAAGCTTTCTTT. Its translation is CAWSQGGEAFF. The chain links TRBV30 to TRBJ1-1; D is possibly TRBD1 (6 bases). Germline V gene sequence: CDR1 GTSNPN, CDR2 SVGIG (reference sequence). V dropped 3 bases and J dropped 7 bases, with 9 bases sitting between them. CDR3 length equals 11 residues.